A single sample is the source of the 14 T cell receptor beta chains below, sequenced in a study of cytomegalovirus exposure and HLA in healthy donors. The PCR employed 60 Vbeta primers together with 13 Jbeta primers. Produced via immunoSEQ multiplex PCR; TCRdb's table is partial and in-frame only. This sample has approximately 120,000 clones, with roughly 78% found just once. The sequenced sample was PBMCs. All receptors come from a woman between 40 and 50 years old in good health and CMV-seronegative.

The gene calls are TRBV15 and TRBJ2-4; D is uncertain. The V gene lost 2 bases and the J gene lost 0 bases, with 8 bases spanning the gap. Germline lookup yields CDR1 LNHNV and CDR2 YYDKDF (reference sequence). The CDR3 runs to 15 residues. CDR3 sequence: CATSRPGLAKNIQYF. In DNA form, the CDR3 reads TGTGCCACCAGCAGACCGGGTCTAGCCAAAAACATTCAGTACTTC.

V usage is TRBV10-1 and J usage is TRBJ1-5; D is unresolved. Trimming stripped 2 bases from V and 4 bases from J, with 3 bases between. Germline assignment: CDR1 WNHNN and CDR2 SYGVQD (reference sequence). The length of the CDR3 is 12 residues. The CDR3 protein is CASSEPNQPQHF. The CDR3 DNA follows: TGCGCCAGCAGTGAGCCTAATCAGCCCCAGCATTTT.

The V gene is TRBV5-1, the J gene TRBJ1-5; 7 bases are a match to TRBD1. The CDR3 extends over 15 amino acids. V lost 3 bases to trimming and J lost 4 bases; unmatched junction nucleotides: 7. Germline V gene data show CDR1 as SGHRS and CDR2 as YFSETQ. CDR3: CASSSGTDYNQPQHF. The DNA of the CDR3 is TGCGCCAGCAGCTCCGGGACAGATTATAATCAGCCCCAGCATTTT. Filled out from reference TRBV5-1 and TRBJ1-5, the complete variable domain reads KAGVTQTPRYLIKTRGQQVTLSCSPISGHRSVSWYQQTPGQGLQFLFEYFSETQRNKGNFPGRFSGRQFSNSRSEMNVSTLELGDSALYLCASSSGTDYNQPQHFGDGTRLSIL.

J is TRBJ1-6 and V is TRBV2; tentative D call: TRBD1 (6 bases). The CDR3 sequence is 14 residues long. Trimming removed 10 bases from V and 10 bases from J, with 20 bases in between. Germline V CDR1 and CDR2: SNHLY, FYNNEI. CDR3 in DNA: TGTGCCACGGAAGGACCAGGGGTTCGGTCACCCCTCCACTTT. Amino acid sequence: CATEGPGVRSPLHF.

This sequence joins TRBV9 and TRBJ2-2, with 11 bases fitting TRBD1. Germline V lookup: CDR1 SGDLS, CDR2 YYNGEE. The CDR3 extends over 18 amino acids. With 2 bases clipped from V and 0 bases from J, the junction kept 6 bases outside the gene matches. CDR3 coding DNA: TGTGCCAGCAGCGTGGGTACGGGACAGGGGGCGAACACCGGGGAGCTGTTTTTT. Amino acid sequence: CASSVGTGQGANTGELFF.

On this clone: Additional DNA sequences in this sample encode the identical CDR3. The genes are TRBV10-3 and TRBJ2-1, with a possible D match to TRBD1 (6 bases). V lost 5 bases, J lost 7 bases, and 12 bases lay in between. CDR3 length: 13 amino acids. In germline, CDR1 is ENHRY, CDR2 SYGVKD. The CDR3 bases are TGTGCCATCAGTCAGCGGACAGAGAATGAGCAGTTCTTC. Residues: CAISQRTENEQFF.

This chain connects TRBV15 to TRBJ2-7, with D perhaps TRBD2 (5 bases). Trimming shortened V by 0 bases and J by 7 bases, and 7 bases separated the two germline ends. The length of the CDR3 is 12 residues. From germline, CDR1 is LNHNV and CDR2 YYDKDF (reference sequence). The CDR3 protein is CATSRDRGEQYF. DNA of the CDR3: TGTGCCACCAGCAGAGATCGGGGAGAGCAGTACTTC.

As for this clone: One end of the junction does not line up with germline, which may come from a read error. The chain is built from TRBV4-2 and TRBJ2-6; TRBD2 might be the D (6 bases). Germline CDR1 reads LGHNA; CDR2 reads YNFKEQ. This CDR3 is 17 amino acids long. The CDR3 region is CASSQEGLTSGANGLTF. The CDR3 DNA is TGTGCCAGCAGCCAAGAGGGACTTACCTCTGGGGCCAACGGCCTGACTTTC.

The rearrangement uses TRBV4-1 and TRBJ1-5; tentative D call: TRBD1 (5 bases). Germline V gives CDR1 MGHRA, CDR2 YSYEKL. This CDR3 is 14 amino acids long. V lost 3 bases to trimming and J lost 5 bases, with 11 bases between them. CDR3: CASSQFGGDQPQHF. CDR3 nucleotides: TGCGCCAGCAGCCAGTTCGGAGGGGATCAGCCCCAGCATTTT.

This chain connects TRBV27 to TRBJ2-2; 10 nucleotides line up with TRBD1. Germline V gene data show CDR1 as MNHEY and CDR2 as SMNVEV (reference sequence). The CDR3 covers 13 residues. V lost 7 bases to trimming and J lost 12 bases; unmatched junction nucleotides: 8. In DNA form, the CDR3 reads TGTGCCAGCAAGCCGGGACAGGGGAGGAAGCTGTTTTTT. Translation gives CASKPGQGRKLFF.

This clone was counted a single time. This chain joins TRBV4-1 and TRBJ1-5; TRBD1 matches at 11 bases. This CDR3 has 16 residues. With 3 bases clipped from V and 5 bases from J, the junction kept 6 bases outside the gene matches. Germline V gene sequence: CDR1 MGHRA, CDR2 YSYEKL. CDR3 DNA: TGCGCCAGCAGCCACGAAGGACAGGGGGCATATCAGCCCCAGCATTTT. Translation gives CASSHEGQGAYQPQHF.

This clone turned up a few times. The chain has TRBV19 and TRBJ1-5; no reliable D call. The V gene lost 5 bases and the J gene lost 5 bases, with 10 bases spanning the gap. The CDR3 totals 13 residues. Germline V CDR1 and CDR2: LNHDA, SQIVND (reference sequence). For the CDR3, the DNA is TGTGCCAGTAGTGCGGTCGGGTATCAGCCCCAGCATTTT. Translating gives CASSAVGYQPQHF.

The rearrangement joins TRBV5-1 to TRBJ1-5, with 7 bases fitting TRBD1. Germline CDR1 is SGHRS and CDR2 is YFSETQ. J lost 7 bases, V lost 4 bases, and 5 bases had no gene match. The CDR3 has 13 residues. As DNA, the CDR3 is TGCGCCAGCAGCGGGGGACAGAACCAGCCCCAGCATTTT. This codes for CASSGGQNQPQHF.

The J gene is TRBJ2-7, the V gene TRBV11-3, with unresolved D. V was shortened by 1 base and J by 5 bases, with 9 bases between the two germline ends. The CDR3 is 13 amino acids. The V gene's germline CDR1 is SGHNT and CDR2 YENEEA. In nucleotides, the CDR3 is TGTGCCAGCAGCTTAGGAGATAACCACGAGCAGTACTTC. This codes for CASSLGDNHEQYF.